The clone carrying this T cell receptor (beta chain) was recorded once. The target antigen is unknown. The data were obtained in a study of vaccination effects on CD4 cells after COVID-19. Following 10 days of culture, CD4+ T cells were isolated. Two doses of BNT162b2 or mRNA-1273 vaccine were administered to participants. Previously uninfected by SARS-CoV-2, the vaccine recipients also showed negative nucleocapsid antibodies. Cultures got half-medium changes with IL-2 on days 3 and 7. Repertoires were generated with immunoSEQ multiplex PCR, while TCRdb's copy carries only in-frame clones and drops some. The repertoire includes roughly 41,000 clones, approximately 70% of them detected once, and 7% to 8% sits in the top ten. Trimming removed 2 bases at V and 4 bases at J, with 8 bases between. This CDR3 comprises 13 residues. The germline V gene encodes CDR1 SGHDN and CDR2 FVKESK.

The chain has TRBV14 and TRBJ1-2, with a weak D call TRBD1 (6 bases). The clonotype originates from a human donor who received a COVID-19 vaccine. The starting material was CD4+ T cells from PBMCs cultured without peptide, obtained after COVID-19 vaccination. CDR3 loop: CASSQLDSYGYTF. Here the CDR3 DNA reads TGTGCCAGCAGCCAACTGGACAGCTATGGCTACACCTTC.